A selection of T cell receptor beta chains follows, all from one sample in a study of early T cells in non-severe SARS-CoV-2 infection. MiXCR, run by TCRdb on the 5' RACE reads, gives a single entry per CDR3 protein. The sample includes fewer than 80,000 distinct CDR3 sequences, around a tenth of them seen just once. The sequencing input was whole blood. The source is an adult who was a healthcare worker with PCR-confirmed SARS-CoV-2 infection or an uninfected control (not recorded which). CDR3s include the opening cysteine and the closing phenylalanine or tryptophan. D genes are given only for firm matches. Only part of the rows carry a size: once, few, many, or a class if the clone is expanded.

D gene	V gene	clone size	J gene	CDR3 DNA	CDR3 protein
.	TRBV18	few	TRBJ1-1	TGTGCCAGCTCACCAGGACAGCGCGAAGCTTTCTTT	CASSPGQREAFF
TRBD2	TRBV6-2/TRBV6-3	many	TRBJ2-7	TGTGCCAGCAGTTACTCGATCCTGACTAGCGGGAACTACGAGCAGTACTTC	CASSYSILTSGNYEQYF
.	TRBV29-1	many	TRBJ2-6	TGCAGCGTTACCGAATCTGGGGCCAACGTCCTGACTTTC	CSVTESGANVLTF
TRBD1	TRBV24-1	few	TRBJ2-7	TGTGCCACCAGTGACGAAACCATGACAGGGGGGCAGCAGTACTTC	CATSDETMTGGQQYF
TRBD2	TRBV2	many	TRBJ2-1	TGTGCCAGCCTAGCGGGAGGGCCTGGGGATGAGCAGTTCTTC	CASLAGGPGDEQFF
.	TRBV4-3	many	TRBJ1-2	TGCGCCAGCAGCCCCGGGGGACCCAATGGCTACACCTTC	CASSPGGPNGYTF
.	TRBV7-2	many	TRBJ2-5	TGTGCCAGCAGCTTAGCTTACGGAAACCAAGAGACCCAGTACTTC	CASSLAYGNQETQYF
.	TRBV5-5	many	TRBJ1-6	TGTGCCAGCAGCCAGACCGGGGCGACGGGGACACCCCTCCACTTT	CASSQTGATGTPLHF
.	TRBV6-6	many	TRBJ1-1	TGTGCCAGCAGCCCGGATTCAGGGTCTGAAGCTTTCTTT	CASSPDSGSEAFF
.	TRBV20-1	many	TRBJ1-4	TGCAGTGCCGACGACAGGCGTAATGAAAAACTGTTTTTT	CSADDRRNEKLFF
.	TRBV14	.	TRBJ1-1	TGTGCCAGCAGCCAATACTCGAACACTGAAGCTTTCTTT	CASSQYSNTEAFF
.	TRBV11-3	.	TRBJ2-3	TGTGCCAGCAGCTTAGGGTCTCTCCTCACAGATACGCAGTATTTT	CASSLGSLLTDTQYF
.	TRBV19	few	TRBJ2-7	TGTGCCAGTAGTAACGGCCAGGAATTCTCCTACGAGCAGTACTTC	CASSNGQEFSYEQYF
.	TRBV6-1	.	TRBJ1-5	TGTGCCAGCAGGCCCTCGTTGGGTCCTAGCAATCAGCCCCAGCATTTT	CASRPSLGPSNQPQHF
TRBD2	TRBV20-1	few	TRBJ2-3	TGCAGTGCTAGCAGGCGGGAGGGCGCAGATACGCAGTATTTT	CSASRREGADTQYF
.	TRBV4-2	.	TRBJ2-7	TGTGCCAGCAGCCAAGATGGTTGGAACGAGCAGTACTTC	CASSQDGWNEQYF
.	TRBV20-1	many	TRBJ2-1	TGCAGTGCTAGAGACCCCGCTAGCAGCAGCGGGTGGGTCTACAATGAGCAGTTCTTC	CSARDPASSSGWVYNEQFF